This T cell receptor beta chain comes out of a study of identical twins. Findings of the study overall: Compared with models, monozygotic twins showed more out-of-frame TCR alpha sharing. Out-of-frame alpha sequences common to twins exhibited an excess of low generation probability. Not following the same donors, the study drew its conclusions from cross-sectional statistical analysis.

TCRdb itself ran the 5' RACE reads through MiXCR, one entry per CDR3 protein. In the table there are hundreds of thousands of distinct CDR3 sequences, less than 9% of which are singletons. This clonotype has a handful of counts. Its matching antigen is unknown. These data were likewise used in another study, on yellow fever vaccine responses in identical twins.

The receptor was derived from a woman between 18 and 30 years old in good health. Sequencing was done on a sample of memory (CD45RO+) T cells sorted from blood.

The CDR3 here is CASSLLVTGTDTQYF. The CDR3 DNA is TGTGCCAGCAGCTTACTCGTGACAGGGACGGATACGCAGTATTTT. The rearrangement joins TRBV7-9 to TRBJ2-3, with 7 bases aligning to TRBD1. The junction had 8 bases not matched to a gene; V was cut back by 2 bases and J by 6 bases. This CDR3 spans 15 amino acids. Germline-derived CDR1 and CDR2 are SEHNR and FQNEAQ (reference sequence).